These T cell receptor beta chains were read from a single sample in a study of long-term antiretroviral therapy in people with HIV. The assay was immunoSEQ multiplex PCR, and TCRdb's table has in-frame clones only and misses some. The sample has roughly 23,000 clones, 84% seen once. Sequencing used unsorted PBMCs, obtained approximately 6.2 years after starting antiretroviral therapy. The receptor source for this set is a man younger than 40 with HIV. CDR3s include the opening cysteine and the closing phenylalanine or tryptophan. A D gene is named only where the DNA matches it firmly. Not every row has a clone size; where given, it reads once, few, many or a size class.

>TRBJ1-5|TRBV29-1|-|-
CSAREGQASSPQHF
TGCAGCGCCCGAGAGGGGCAGGCCTCGTCGCCCCAGCATTTT
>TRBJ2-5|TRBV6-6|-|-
CASTGGIQETQYF
TGTGCCAGCACCGGGGGAATCCAAGAGACCCAGTACTTC
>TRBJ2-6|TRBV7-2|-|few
CASSHTGTGANVLTF
TGTGCCAGCAGCCACACAGGGACCGGGGCCAACGTCCTGACTTTC
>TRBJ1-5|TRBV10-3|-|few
CAISESVVGSQHF
TGTGCCATCAGTGAGTCGGTAGTTGGCAGCCAGCATTTT
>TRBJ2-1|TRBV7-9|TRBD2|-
CASSSNPGGGSAYNEQFF
TGTGCCAGCAGCTCCAACCCGGGGGGGGGATCAGCCTACAATGAGCAGTTCTTC
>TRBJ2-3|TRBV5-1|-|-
CASSFRDAREDTQYF
TGCGCCAGCAGCTTCCGGGACGCAAGGGAAGATACGCAGTATTTT
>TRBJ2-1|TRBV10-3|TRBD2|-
CAISELLAATSSYNEQFF
TGTGCCATCAGTGAGCTACTAGCGGCTACAAGCTCCTACAATGAGCAGTTCTTC
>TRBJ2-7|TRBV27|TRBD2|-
CASSSPTSGTYEQYF
TGTGCCAGCAGTTCCCCGACTAGCGGGACCTACGAGCAGTACTTC
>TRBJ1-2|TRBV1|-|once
CTSSQASQGLYGYTF
TGCACCAGCAGCCAAGCTTCACAGGGGCTCTATGGCTACACCTTC
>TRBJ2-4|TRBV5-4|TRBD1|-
CASSGKGQGQNIQYF
TGTGCCAGCAGCGGTAAGGGACAGGGACAAAACATTCAGTACTTC
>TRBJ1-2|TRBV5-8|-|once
CASTSSENYGYTF
TGTGCCAGCACAAGTTCAGAAAACTATGGCTACACCTTC
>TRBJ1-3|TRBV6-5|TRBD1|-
CASSYSYRGTGNTIYF
TGTGCCAGCAGTTACTCCTACAGGGGGACTGGAAACACCATATATTTT
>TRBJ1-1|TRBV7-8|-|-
CASSLDGRRRERTEAFF
TGTGCCAGCAGCTTAGATGGGCGTCGAAGGGAGCGCACTGAAGCTTTCTTT
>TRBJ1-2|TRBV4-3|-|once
CASSQDSGSGRGGYTF
TGCGCCAGCAGCCAAGATAGCGGCAGCGGGCGGGGAGGCTACACCTTC
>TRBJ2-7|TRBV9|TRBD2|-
CASSVGLAGRSYEQYF
TGTGCCAGCAGCGTCGGACTAGCGGGGCGCTCCTACGAGCAGTACTTC
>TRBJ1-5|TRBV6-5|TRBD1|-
CASSPKGAWQPQHF
TGTGCCAGCAGCCCAAAGGGGGCTTGGCAGCCCCAGCATTTT
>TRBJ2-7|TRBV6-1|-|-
CASRVSGPLNEQYF
TGTGCCAGCCGGGTGTCGGGGCCATTAAACGAGCAGTACTTC
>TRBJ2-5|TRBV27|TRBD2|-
CASSTLAGVWETQYF
TGTGCCAGCAGTACACTAGCGGGAGTGTGGGAGACCCAGTACTTC
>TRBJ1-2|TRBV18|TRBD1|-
CASSPEGTGGFGYTF
TGTGCCAGCTCACCAGAGGGGACAGGGGGCTTTGGCTACACCTTC
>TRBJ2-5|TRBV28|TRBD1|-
CASSGQGGRETQYF
TGTGCCAGCAGCGGACAGGGAGGTAGGGAGACCCAGTACTTC
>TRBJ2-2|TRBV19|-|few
CASPGATGELFF
TGTGCCAGTCCCGGGGCCACCGGGGAGCTGTTTTTT
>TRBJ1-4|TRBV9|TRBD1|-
CASSVGQGDGLGLFF
TGTGCCAGCAGCGTAGGGCAGGGGGACGGATTGGGACTGTTTTTT
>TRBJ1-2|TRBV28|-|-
CASSFSGSRANYGYTF
TGTGCCAGCAGTTTTTCAGGGTCCCGAGCTAACTATGGCTACACCTTC
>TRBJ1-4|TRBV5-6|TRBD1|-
CASSFGQGSEKLFF
TGTGCCAGCAGCTTTGGACAGGGTAGTGAAAAACTGTTTTTT
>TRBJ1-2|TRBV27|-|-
CASSYIGNTYGYTF
TGTGCCAGCAGTTATATAGGAAACACTTATGGCTACACCTTC
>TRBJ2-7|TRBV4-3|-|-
CASSQDRAAGAVYEQYF
TGCGCCAGCAGCCAAGATAGGGCTGCGGGTGCGGTCTACGAGCAGTACTTC
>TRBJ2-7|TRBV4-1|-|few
CASSQDRGPYEQYF
TGCGCCAGCAGCCAAGACAGGGGCCCCTACGAGCAGTACTTC
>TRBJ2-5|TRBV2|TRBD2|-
CASSEIAGGETQYF
TGTGCCAGCAGTGAAATAGCGGGGGGGGAGACCCAGTACTTC
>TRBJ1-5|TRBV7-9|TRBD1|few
CASSFTGDDQPQHF
TGTGCCAGCAGCTTTACAGGGGACGATCAGCCCCAGCATTTT
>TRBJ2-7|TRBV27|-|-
CASSSWERGATIFAQYF
TGTGCCAGCAGTTCATGGGAGCGTGGGGCTACGATTTTTGCGCAGTACTTC
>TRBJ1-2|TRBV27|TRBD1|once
CASSSGDRENYGYTF
TGTGCCAGCAGTTCGGGGGACAGGGAGAACTATGGCTACACCTTC
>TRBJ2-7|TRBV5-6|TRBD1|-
CASSGAGQGAFYEQYF
TGTGCCAGCAGCGGCGCCGGACAGGGGGCTTTCTACGAGCAGTACTTC
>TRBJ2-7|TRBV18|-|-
CASSPGGPNPQYF
TGTGCCAGCTCACCGGGCGGGCCGAATCCCCAGTACTTC
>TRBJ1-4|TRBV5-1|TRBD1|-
CASSSGQGAAEKLFF
TGCGCCAGCAGCTCGGGACAGGGGGCGGCTGAAAAACTGTTTTTT
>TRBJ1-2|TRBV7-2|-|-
CASSLLGYGYTF
TGTGCCAGCAGCTTATTGGGCTATGGCTACACCTTC
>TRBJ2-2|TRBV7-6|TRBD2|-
CASSATSGRGGGELFF
TGTGCCAGCAGCGCGACTAGCGGGAGAGGTGGCGGGGAGCTGTTTTTT
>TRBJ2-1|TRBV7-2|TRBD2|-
CASSPLLASNEQFF
TGTGCCAGCAGCCCTCTACTAGCGAGTAATGAGCAGTTCTTC
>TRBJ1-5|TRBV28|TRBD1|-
CASSLSTGVANQPQHF
TGTGCCAGCAGTTTATCAACAGGGGTTGCCAACCAGCCCCAGCATTTT
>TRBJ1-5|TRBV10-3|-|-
CAISEGGDGQPQHF
TGTGCCATCAGTGAGGGGGGTGATGGTCAGCCCCAGCATTTT
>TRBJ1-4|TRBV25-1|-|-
CASSATINEKLFF
TGTGCCAGCAGTGCCACCATTAATGAAAAACTGTTTTTT
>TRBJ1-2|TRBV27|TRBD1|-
CASSRGTGRHYGYTF
TGTGCCAGCAGTCGGGGGACAGGGAGGCACTATGGCTACACCTTC
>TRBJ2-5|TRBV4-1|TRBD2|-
CASSQVLAGGPHQETQYF
TGCGCCAGCAGCCAAGTGCTAGCGGGAGGGCCTCACCAAGAGACCCAGTACTTC
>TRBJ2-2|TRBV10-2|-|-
CASSDGPDTGELFF
TGCGCCAGCAGTGATGGGCCGGACACCGGGGAGCTGTTTTTT
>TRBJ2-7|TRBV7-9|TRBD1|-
CASSYGTGISYEQYF
TGTGCCAGCAGCTATGGGACAGGGATTAGTTACGAGCAGTACTTC
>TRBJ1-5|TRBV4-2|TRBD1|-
CASSLMDRGLNQPQHF
TGTGCCAGCAGCTTGATGGACAGGGGGCTTAATCAGCCCCAGCATTTT
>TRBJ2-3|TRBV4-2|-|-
CASSQKGGGSWDTQYF
TGTGCCAGCAGCCAAAAAGGGGGCGGGAGCTGGGATACGCAGTATTTT
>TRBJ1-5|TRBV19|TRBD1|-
CASSFRDRGYQPQHF
TGTGCCAGTAGTTTCCGGGACAGGGGGTATCAGCCCCAGCATTTT
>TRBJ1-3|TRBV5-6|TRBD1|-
CASSKTGAGNTIYF
TGTGCCAGCAGCAAAACAGGGGCTGGAAACACCATATATTTT
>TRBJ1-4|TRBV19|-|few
CASSIKVGGQEKLFF
TGTGCCAGTAGTATAAAAGTAGGCGGGCAGGAAAAACTGTTTTTT
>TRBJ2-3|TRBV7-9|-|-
CASSLDGGDTQYF
TGTGCCAGCAGCTTAGACGGGGGAGATACGCAGTATTTT
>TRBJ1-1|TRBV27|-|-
CASRAAATEAFF
TGTGCCAGCAGGGCAGCCGCCACTGAAGCTTTCTTT